Each of the 30 T cell receptor beta chains below was sequenced from the same sample in a study of blood T cell repertoires in COVID-19. Assay: immunoSEQ multiplex PCR; the TCRdb copy retains only in-frame clones and omits some. The table records about 190,000 clones, about four fifths of them present only once. Sample: PBMCs or T cells enriched from blood (not recorded which). The receptors stem from a woman between 25 and 40 years old who had recovered from COVID-19.

The chain links TRBV10-3 to TRBJ1-2; a possible D gene is TRBD1 (6 bases). The CDR3 spans 15 residues. Germline assignment: CDR1 ENHRY and CDR2 SYGVKD. With 3 bases removed from V and 4 bases from J, the gap between germline ends came to 15 bases. CDR3 bases: TGTGCCATCAGTGAACAACAGGGTGCTGGCTATGGCTACACCTTC. As protein: CAISEQQGAGYGYTF.

This rearrangement joins TRBV14 to TRBJ2-1, with 9 bases lining up with TRBD2. Germline trimming cut 0 bases from V and 13 bases from J; bases unmatched to any gene: 10. Germline V gene sequence: CDR1 SGHDN, CDR2 FVKESK. The CDR3 loop spans 15 amino acids. CDR3 coding DNA: TGTGCCAGCAGCCAAGATCTAGCTAGCGGGGCGACTCAGTTCTTC. It translates to CASSQDLASGATQFF.

This clone was detected only once. Here the CDR3 DNA reads TGTGCCAGCAGCTTGGGCGGGAGGGCCTTGGGGGAGCTGTTTTTT. Protein product: CASSLGGRALGELFF. The chain recombines TRBV5-4 with TRBJ2-2, with TRBD2 matching over 9 bases. The length of the CDR3 is 15 residues. Germline CDR1 and CDR2: SGHNT and YYREEE (reference sequence). V shed 0 bases, J shed 8 bases, and the junction held 5 bases outside the gene matches.

This chain links TRBV6-5 with TRBJ1-4, with D tentatively TRBD1 (6 bases). Germline lookup yields CDR1 MNHEY and CDR2 SVGAGI. Trimming pared 8 bases from V and 7 bases from J, leaving 14 bases between. This CDR3 is built from 13 residues. CDR3 sequence reads: CASLDRWGEKLFF. In DNA, the CDR3 is TGTGCCAGCCTGGACAGATGGGGTGAAAAACTGTTTTTT.

This chain links TRBV28 with TRBJ2-3; 7 bases are shared with TRBD2. The germline V gene encodes CDR1 MDHEN and CDR2 SYDVKM. After removal of 4 bases from V and 4 bases from J, the junction contained 5 bases not matched to a gene. This CDR3 contains 14 residues. CDR3 sequence: CASSSTRGADTQYF. CDR3 DNA: TGTGCCAGCAGTTCTACCCGGGGGGCAGATACGCAGTATTTT.

The chain has TRBV5-1 and TRBJ2-5; D uncertain. The ends were cut back, 0 bases at V and 1 base at J, with 7 bases in the middle. This CDR3 spans 14 amino acids. The germline V gene encodes CDR1 SGHRS and CDR2 YFSETQ. Here the CDR3 reads CASSLGHLQETQYF. As DNA, the CDR3 is TGCGCCAGCAGCTTGGGACACCTCCAAGAGACCCAGTACTTC. The full variable domain, rest sourced from reference TRBV5-1 and TRBJ2-5, is KAGVTQTPRYLIKTRGQQVTLSCSPISGHRSVSWYQQTPGQGLQFLFEYFSETQRNKGNFPGRFSGRQFSNSRSEMNVSTLELGDSALYLCASSLGHLQETQYFGPGTRLLVL.

The rearrangement uses TRBV14 and TRBJ1-4; 11 nucleotides line up with TRBD1. In germline, CDR1 is SGHDN, CDR2 FVKESK. This CDR3 has 15 amino acids. The trim removed 4 bases at V and 7 bases at J, leaving 5 bases unmatched. The CDR3 DNA reads TGTGCCAGCAGCCGACTAGGGACAGGGGGTGAAAAACTGTTTTTT. Amino acid sequence: CASSRLGTGGEKLFF.

The V gene is TRBV5-1, the J gene TRBJ1-5; tentative D call: TRBD1 (6 bases). Germline V lookup: CDR1 SGHRS, CDR2 YFSETQ. V lost 4 bases to trimming and J lost 4 bases, with 15 bases between them. The CDR3 is 15 residues long. CDR3 loop: CASSPLDSSNQPQHF. CDR3 coding DNA: TGCGCCAGCAGCCCCTTGGACAGCTCTAATCAGCCCCAGCATTTT. The whole variable domain, filled in from reference TRBV5-1 and TRBJ1-5, reads KAGVTQTPRYLIKTRGQQVTLSCSPISGHRSVSWYQQTPGQGLQFLFEYFSETQRNKGNFPGRFSGRQFSNSRSEMNVSTLELGDSALYLCASSPLDSSNQPQHFGDGTRLSIL.

The gene calls are TRBV2 and TRBJ2-7; 9 bases align to TRBD1. The CDR3 is 14 residues long. The trim removed 5 bases at V and 3 bases at J, leaving 5 bases unmatched. Per the germline V gene, CDR1 is SNHLY and CDR2 is FYNNEI. CDR3 amino acids: CASSSQGAVYEQYV. The CDR3 DNA reads TGTGCCAGCAGTTCACAGGGGGCGGTCTACGAGCAGTACGTC.

This clone was observed a few times. An end of the junction does not agree with germline; a read error may underlie this. The J gene is TRBJ1-5, the V gene TRBV7-7, with unresolved D. The CDR3 covers 12 residues. Germline V gene data show CDR1 as SSHAT and CDR2 as FNYEAQ (reference sequence). In nucleotides, the CDR3 is TGTGCTAGCAGCTCAGGCAATCAGCCCCAGCATTTT. It specifies CASSSGNQPQHF.

The V call is TRBV6-5, the J call TRBJ2-1; 7 bases are a match to TRBD1. The CDR3 consists of 14 residues. CDR1 is MNHEY, CDR2 SVGAGI, per germline. The V segment lost 6 bases and the J segment 4 bases; nucleotides outside the gene matches: 6. DNA for the CDR3: TGTGCCAGCAGGTTACCGGGACAGTACAATGAGCAGTTCTTC. Protein sequence: CASRLPGQYNEQFF.

V gene TRBV5-8 combines with J gene TRBJ1-4, with TRBD1 as a possible D gene (6 bases). Germline V gene lookup returns CDR1 SGHTS and CDR2 YDEGEE. Trimming took 4 bases from V and 7 from J, leaving 17 bases between them. The CDR3 consists of 15 residues. The CDR3 DNA follows: TGTGCCAGCAGCCGAAACAGGGTTTTAGGTGAAAAACTGTTTTTT. It codes for CASSRNRVLGEKLFF.

CDR3 nucleotide sequence: TGTGCCACCAGCAGAGCGGACAGGGGGCTCACTGAAGCTTTCTTT. Translated, it gives CATSRADRGLTEAFF. This rearrangement joins TRBV15 to TRBJ1-1, with 11 nucleotides matching TRBD1. This CDR3 is 15 amino acids long. Germline values: CDR1 LNHNV, CDR2 YYDKDF (reference sequence). V lost 1 base to trimming and J lost 4 bases; unmatched junction nucleotides: 2.

The chain employs TRBV28 and TRBJ2-7; 11 bases agree with TRBD2. The CDR3 covers 14 residues. CDR1 MDHEN and CDR2 SYDVKM come from the germline V gene. The junction had 4 bases not matched to a gene; V was cut back by 4 bases and J by 5 bases. The CDR3 region is CASSSTSGSNEQYF. The CDR3 nucleotides read TGTGCCAGCAGTTCTACTAGCGGGAGTAACGAGCAGTACTTC. Filled out from reference TRBV28 and TRBJ2-7, the complete variable domain reads DVKVTQSSRYLVKRTGEKVFLECVQDMDHENMFWYRQDPGLGLRLIYFSYDVKMKEKGDIPEGYSVSREKKERFSLILESASTNQTSMYLCASSSTSGSNEQYFGPGTRLTVT.

The genes are TRBV29-1 and TRBJ2-2; 9 bases match TRBD2. Trimming took 6 bases from V and 4 from J; bases not matched to a gene: 6. CDR3 length equals 14 residues. In germline, CDR1 is SQVTM, CDR2 ANQGSEA. CDR3 DNA sequence: TGCAGCGTCGCCGGGACTAGCACCACCGGGGAGCTGTTTTTT. It encodes CSVAGTSTTGELFF.

This chain uses TRBV7-9 with TRBJ2-7; D perhaps matches TRBD2 (6 bases). Trimming removed 2 bases from V and 7 bases from J, with 12 bases in between. This CDR3 has 13 amino acids. From germline, CDR1 is SEHNR and CDR2 FQNEAQ (reference sequence). CDR3 loop: CASSLNPAGEQYV. The CDR3 nucleotides are TGTGCCAGCAGCTTAAATCCGGCGGGAGAGCAGTACGTC.

As to this clone: The same CDR3 also results from other DNA sequences found in this sample. The genes are TRBV7-2 and TRBJ2-7; the D is unclear. V was cut by 0 bases and J by 0 bases, with 3 bases left in between. The CDR3 runs to 13 residues. The germline V gene has CDR1 SGHTA and CDR2 FQGNSA. The CDR3 DNA reads TGTGCCAGCAGCTTAGCCCACTCCTACGAGCAGTACTTC. Protein product: CASSLAHSYEQYF. Supplemented by reference TRBV7-2 and TRBJ2-7, the full variable domain reads GAGVSQSPSNKVTEKGKDVELRCDPISGHTALYWYRQSLGQGLEFLIYFQGNSAPDKSGLPSDRFSAERTGGSVSTLTIQRTQQEDSAVYLCASSLAHSYEQYFGPGTRLTVT.

DNA for the CDR3: TGTGCCAGCGGGAGCGGGTCCGATCAGCCCCAGCATTTT. Its protein product is CASGSGSDQPQHF. The chain is built from TRBV7-9 and TRBJ1-5, with D unclear. The germline V gene encodes CDR1 SEHNR and CDR2 FQNEAQ (reference sequence). Trimming cost V 8 bases and J 5 bases, with 13 bases left between them. The CDR3 consists of 13 residues.

The genes are TRBV18 and TRBJ2-7; the match to TRBD1 covers 7 bases. V shed 2 bases, J shed 6 bases, and the junction held 4 bases outside the gene matches. CDR3 length: 13 amino acids. Germline CDR1 and CDR2: KGHSH and LQKENI. This chain's CDR3 is CASSPDRVSEQYV. The DNA of the CDR3 is TGTGCCAGCTCACCAGACAGGGTTTCCGAGCAGTACGTC.

The rearrangement uses TRBV28 and TRBJ1-2, with D unclear. The V gene lost 5 bases and the J gene lost 4 bases, with 11 bases spanning the gap. The CDR3 sequence is 13 residues long. Germline V gene sequence: CDR1 MDHEN, CDR2 SYDVKM. CDR3 sequence reads: CASSARGLYGYTF. DNA for the CDR3: TGTGCCAGCAGTGCCCGGGGTCTCTATGGCTACACCTTC.

This chain links TRBV27 with TRBJ2-7, with 9 positions matching TRBD1. The CDR3 has 14 amino acids. The germline gives CDR1 MNHEY, CDR2 SMNVEV (reference sequence). The junction had 5 bases not matched to a gene; V was cut back by 6 bases and J by 2 bases. CDR3 sequence (DNA): TGTGCCAGCAGCTGGGGACAGGGCACCTACGAGCAGTACTTC. Amino acids: CASSWGQGTYEQYF.

V gene TRBV9 combines with J gene TRBJ2-1, with D possibly matching TRBD2 (6 bases). The V gene lost 0 bases and the J gene lost 5 bases, with 9 bases spanning the gap. Germline V gene data show CDR1 as SGDLS and CDR2 as YYNGEE. CDR3 size: 14 residues. For the CDR3, the DNA is TGTGCCAGCAGCGTAGCAGGGACTGACAATGAGCAGTTCTTC. Amino acid sequence: CASSVAGTDNEQFF.

The chain links TRBV6-5 to TRBJ2-1, with a tentative D call TRBD2 (5 bases). Germline-derived CDR1 and CDR2 are MNHEY and SVGAGI. The CDR3 has 14 residues. Trimming pared 5 bases from V and 5 bases from J, leaving 13 bases between. In nucleotides, the CDR3 is TGTGCCAGCAGTCCCTCGGGGATCCACAATGAGCAGTTCTTC. Translating gives CASSPSGIHNEQFF.

This chain links TRBV2 with TRBJ1-5; weak D call: TRBD1 (6 bases). CDR1 is SNHLY, CDR2 FYNNEI, per germline. V shed 6 bases and J shed 7 bases, with 19 bases lying between them. CDR3 length: 15 residues. The DNA of the CDR3 is TGTGCCAGCAGCGCCGGGGCCAGGGGAAGACAGCCCCAGCATTTT. It yields the protein CASSAGARGRQPQHF.

The chain links TRBV5-4 to TRBJ2-1; possibly TRBD2 for D (5 bases). The V end lost 4 bases, the J end lost 1 base, and 15 bases lay between the germline ends. The length of the CDR3 is 16 residues. Germline CDR1 SGHNT, CDR2 YYREEE (reference sequence). The CDR3 region has the DNA TGTGCCAGCAGCCCGGGAAGCAGCAGATCCTACAATGAGCAGTTCTTC. Translated: CASSPGSSRSYNEQFF.

The chain has TRBV6-5 and TRBJ2-7; 8 nucleotides agree with TRBD1. The ends lost 2 bases at V and 3 bases at J; junction bases unmatched: 6. Germline V gene sequence: CDR1 MNHEY, CDR2 SVGAGI. This CDR3 region has 15 residues. The CDR3 protein is CASSYGQGGGYEQYF. In nucleotides, the CDR3 is TGTGCCAGCAGTTACGGACAGGGCGGAGGCTACGAGCAGTACTTC.

This chain connects TRBV24-1 to TRBJ1-5; D might be TRBD1 (5 bases). Trimming removed 3 bases at V and 7 bases at J, with 12 bases between. Germline V lookup: CDR1 KGHDR, CDR2 SFDVKD. The CDR3 is 14 residues long. CDR3 DNA: TGTGCCACCAGTGATCCCTCAGGGAGGCAGCCCCAGCATTTT. This translates into CATSDPSGRQPQHF.

This chain uses TRBV27 with TRBJ2-3, with 14 bases aligning to TRBD2. Germline trimming cut 5 bases from V and 5 bases from J; bases unmatched to any gene: 12. The germline V gene has CDR1 MNHEY and CDR2 SMNVEV (reference sequence). This CDR3 has 18 amino acids. The CDR3 is CASSPRTSGRWVGDTQYF. CDR3 nucleotides: TGTGCCAGCAGTCCCCGGACTAGCGGGAGGTGGGTTGGAGATACGCAGTATTTT.

Written as DNA, the CDR3 is TGTGCCTCATCTGGGCCTTCTAGCACAGATACGCAGTATTTT. This translates into CASSGPSSTDTQYF. The chain couples TRBV19 to TRBJ2-3, with D uncertain. This CDR3 spans 14 amino acids. The germline gives CDR1 LNHDA, CDR2 SQIVND (reference sequence). V lost 11 bases and J lost 0, with 15 bases in between.

The chain couples TRBV2 to TRBJ2-3; 15 nucleotides agree with TRBD2. The CDR3 is 17 residues long. Trimming cost V 7 bases and J 2 bases; bases outside gene matches: 7. Germline V gene data show CDR1 as SNHLY and CDR2 as FYNNEI. CDR3 sequence (DNA): TGTGCCAGCAATGGACTAGCGGGGGGGCGAACCACAGATACGCAGTATTTT. This codes for CASNGLAGGRTTDTQYF. The whole variable domain, remainder taken from reference TRBV2 and TRBJ2-3, is EPEVTQTPSHQVTQMGQEVILRCVPISNHLYFYWYRQILGQKVEFLVSFYNNEISEKSEIFDDQFSVERPDGSNFTLKIRSTKLEDSAMYFCASNGLAGGRTTDTQYFGPGTRLTVL.